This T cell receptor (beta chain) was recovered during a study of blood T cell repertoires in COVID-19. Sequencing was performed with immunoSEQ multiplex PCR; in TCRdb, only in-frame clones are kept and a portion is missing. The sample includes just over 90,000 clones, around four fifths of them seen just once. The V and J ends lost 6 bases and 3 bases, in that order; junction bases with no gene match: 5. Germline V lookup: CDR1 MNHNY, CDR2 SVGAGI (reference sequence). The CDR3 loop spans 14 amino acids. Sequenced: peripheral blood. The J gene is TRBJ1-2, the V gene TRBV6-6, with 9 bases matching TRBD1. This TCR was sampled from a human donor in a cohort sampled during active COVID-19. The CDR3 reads CASRPRQGDYGYTF. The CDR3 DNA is TGTGCCAGCAGACCCCGACAGGGGGACTATGGCTACACCTTC.